This T cell receptor (beta chain) was documented in a study of shared clonotypes between healthy human individuals. Germline values: CDR1 SGHDT, CDR2 YYEEEE. Deletions cut 3 bases from V and 4 bases from J, with 14 bases between. The CDR3 is 15 residues long. Libraries were prepared by immunoSEQ multiplex PCR; TCRdb keeps only in-frame clonotypes and omits some of them. Among around 350,000 clones listed, roughly 80% were seen once. The source of this sequence is a man aged 25 to 45 in good health. Sequencing input: memory CD4+ T cells sorted from blood. Regarding subset: CD45RA-negative fraction. The chain has TRBV5-6 and TRBJ2-1; D is possibly TRBD2 (6 bases). CDR3 sequence (DNA): TGTGCCAGCAGCTCCTTAGCGGAACGGTACAATGAGCAGTTCTTC. Translation: CASSSLAERYNEQFF.